A selection of T cell receptor beta chains follows, all from one sample in a study of shared clonotypes between healthy human individuals. Measured with immunoSEQ multiplex PCR; TCRdb has only the in-frame clones, and not every one. This sample has some 2 million clones, with about 95% found just once. The sequenced sample was naive CD8+ T cells sorted from blood. Receptor source: a man aged 18 to 29 in good health. Both conserved end residues are part of each CDR3. A D gene is named only where the DNA matches it firmly. Clone size is shown for a subset of rows, as once, few, many or a class of expanded clone.

V gene	D gene	J gene	clone size	CDR3 DNA	CDR3 protein
TRBV7-2	NA	TRBJ2-1	NA	TGTGCCACCTCCCTCGGCAATGAGCAGTTCTTC	CATSLGNEQFF
TRBV11-2	NA	TRBJ2-6	once	TGTGCCAGCAGCTCCAGCTCTGGGGCCAACGTCCTGACTTTC	CASSSSSGANVLTF
TRBV6-5	TRBD1	TRBJ2-7	NA	TGTGCCAGCAGCTCCGGGACAGGAGTCGAGCAGTACTTC	CASSSGTGVEQYF
TRBV9	TRBD1	TRBJ1-3	NA	TGTGCCAGCAGCGTAGGACAGGGGGCGGGAAACACCATATATTTT	CASSVGQGAGNTIYF
TRBV5-1	NA	TRBJ2-7	once	TGCGCCAGCAGGGTTGATGTGTACGGTACCTACGAGCAGTACTTC	CASRVDVYGTYEQYF
TRBV6-1	NA	TRBJ2-7	NA	TGTGCCAGCAGTGCCCACGGGGGAACCTACGAGCAGTACTTC	CASSAHGGTYEQYF
TRBV5-1	TRBD2	TRBJ2-7	NA	TGCGCCAGCAGCTGGACTAGCGGGGCGAGCTCCTACGAGCAGTACTTC	CASSWTSGASSYEQYF
TRBV6-6	TRBD2	TRBJ2-1	NA	TGTGCCAGCAGTTACTCTGGACTAGCGGACTACAATGAGCAGTTCTTC	CASSYSGLADYNEQFF
TRBV27	TRBD1	TRBJ1-5	NA	TGTGCCAGCGGGACAGGAACAGGGGGCAATCAGCCCCAGCATTTT	CASGTGTGGNQPQHF
TRBV5-1	TRBD1	TRBJ2-7	NA	TGCGCCAGCAGCCCGGGACAGGGGGCGGCCTACGAGCAGTACTTC	CASSPGQGAAYEQYF
TRBV27	NA	TRBJ2-2	NA	TGTGCCAGCAGTTTATATTGGCGGCTGGCGAACACCGGGGAGCTGTTTTTT	CASSLYWRLANTGELFF
TRBV5-6	NA	TRBJ2-7	NA	TGTGCCAGCAGCTCGACCGAATACGAGCAGTACTTC	CASSSTEYEQYF
TRBV4-1	NA	TRBJ2-4	NA	TGCGCCAGCAGCCAAGGCTGGGGAATCGCCAAAAACATTCAGTACTTC	CASSQGWGIAKNIQYF
TRBV7-7	TRBD2	TRBJ2-5	NA	TGTGCTAGCAGCGGGAACCGGCAAGAGACCCAGTACTTC	CASSGNRQETQYF
TRBV5-6	NA	TRBJ2-7	NA	TGTGCCAGCAGCCCCGGAGGGGGGGGCCAACCCTACGAGCAGTACTTC	CASSPGGGGQPYEQYF
TRBV28	TRBD1	TRBJ2-7	NA	TGTGCCAGCAGTCAGACAGGGGGCTTGTACGAGCAGTACTTC	CASSQTGGLYEQYF
TRBV4-3	NA	TRBJ2-5	NA	TGCGCCAGCAGCCAAGACAGGGAAGAGACCCAGTACTTC	CASSQDREETQYF
TRBV5-4	NA	TRBJ2-2	NA	TGTGCCAGCAGCAACACCGGGGAGCTGTTTTTT	CASSNTGELFF
TRBV5-8	TRBD2	TRBJ2-5	NA	TGTGCCAGCACTCTCGGGGGGGAGACCCAGTACTTC	CASTLGGETQYF
TRBV15	NA	TRBJ1-4	NA	TGTGCCACCAGCAGAGAAAGGGGCACAACTAATGAAAAACTGTTTTTT	CATSRERGTTNEKLFF
TRBV28	NA	TRBJ1-3	NA	TGTGGGATTGGTACTGGAAACACCATATATTTT	CGIGTGNTIYF
TRBV15	TRBD1	TRBJ2-2	NA	TGTGCCACCAGCAGAAACGGACAGGGGGTAGGGGACACCGGGGAGCTGTTTTTT	CATSRNGQGVGDTGELFF
TRBV7-2	TRBD2	TRBJ2-7	NA	TGTGCCAGCAGCTCCCTAGCGGGGGGGCCGGGCGAGCAGTACTTC	CASSSLAGGPGEQYF
TRBV30	TRBD1	TRBJ1-1	NA	TGTGCCTGGACCACCAGGGGGCTCGACACTGAAGCTTTCTTT	CAWTTRGLDTEAFF
TRBV10-2	TRBD1	TRBJ2-1	NA	TGCGCCAGCAGTGAGTCGTGGGACAGTTACAATGAGCAGTTCTTC	CASSESWDSYNEQFF
TRBV27	NA	TRBJ2-1	NA	TGTGCCAGCAGTCTCTCGGCCGACAATGAGCAGTTCTTC	CASSLSADNEQFF
TRBV27	NA	TRBJ2-7	NA	TGTGCCAGCAGTTCGTCGGGGGTCGCCTACGAGCAGTACTTC	CASSSSGVAYEQYF
TRBV28	TRBD2	TRBJ2-7	NA	TGTGCCAGCAATAACCCTGGGGCTAGCGGGGGGGCTGGCGAGCAGTACTTC	CASNNPGASGGAGEQYF
TRBV9	NA	TRBJ2-7	NA	TGTGCCAGCAGCGAGGGGACCAATCCCTACGAGCAGTACTTC	CASSEGTNPYEQYF
TRBV27	NA	TRBJ2-6	NA	TGTGCCAGCAGTTTAGGAGTGACGGGGGCCAACGTCCTGACTTTC	CASSLGVTGANVLTF
TRBV27	TRBD1	TRBJ2-7	once	TGTGCCAGCAGGCGACACAGGGGAAGGTACGAGCAGTACTTC	CASRRHRGRYEQYF
TRBV5-6	NA	TRBJ2-7	NA	TGTGCCAGCAGCTTTTCGGCAGGGGCCTACGAGCAGTACTTC	CASSFSAGAYEQYF
TRBV2	NA	TRBJ2-3	NA	TGTGCCAGCCGATCCCGGGACTTCGCTAGCACAGATACGCAGTATTTT	CASRSRDFASTDTQYF
TRBV6-1	TRBD1	TRBJ2-1	NA	TGTGCCAGCAGTGAGGGACAGGTCTTATATGAGCAGTTCTTC	CASSEGQVLYEQFF
TRBV19	TRBD1	TRBJ1-2	NA	TGTGCCAGTAGTACCACACCGGGACAGGGGGCGCTGGCCTATGGCTACACCTTC	CASSTTPGQGALAYGYTF
TRBV5-4	NA	TRBJ2-1	NA	TGTGCCAGCAGCCCCGGGTCCTCCTACAATGAGCAGTTCTTC	CASSPGSSYNEQFF
TRBV29-1	NA	TRBJ2-7	NA	TGCAGCGTTTCGGAGGGACAGACCTACGAGCAGTACTTC	CSVSEGQTYEQYF
TRBV11-2	NA	TRBJ2-7	NA	TGTGCCAGCAGAACCACAGGGTCCGCGCACGAGCAGTACTTC	CASRTTGSAHEQYF
TRBV6-1	NA	TRBJ2-7	NA	TGTGCCAGCAGTGAATTGGAGGCGACCTACGAGCAGTACTTC	CASSELEATYEQYF
TRBV6-6	NA	TRBJ1-2	NA	TGTGCCAGCAGTTACTCGTCGGGAAAAGATGGCTACACCTTC	CASSYSSGKDGYTF
TRBV11-2	NA	TRBJ2-7	NA	TGTGCCAGCAGCTTAGACCGGGGGACGACCTACGAGCAGTACTTC	CASSLDRGTTYEQYF
TRBV5-6	NA	TRBJ1-2	NA	TGTGCCAGCAGCTTGGGATCTGAAATAGGTGGCTACACCTTC	CASSLGSEIGGYTF
TRBV6-5	TRBD2	TRBJ2-7	NA	TGTGCCAGCAGTTGGACTAGCGGGATGGGCGAGCAGTACTTC	CASSWTSGMGEQYF
TRBV11-1	NA	TRBJ2-7	NA	TGTGCCAGCAGCTTGTCAGGGGCCTACGAGCAGTACTTC	CASSLSGAYEQYF
TRBV27	NA	TRBJ2-1	once	TGTGCCAGCAGTTTATATTACGGGAGTGAAGACAATGAGCAGTTCTTC	CASSLYYGSEDNEQFF
TRBV4-1	NA	TRBJ1-2	NA	TGCGCCAGCAGTTACGGGACGGGGAACTATGGCTACACCTTC	CASSYGTGNYGYTF
TRBV4-1	NA	TRBJ1-6	NA	TGCGCCAGCAGCCCCGGTAGTAACTCCTATAATTCACCCCTCCACTTT	CASSPGSNSYNSPLHF
TRBV6-4	NA	TRBJ2-2	NA	TGTGCCAGCAAGAGATCGGGGGTGGCCGGGGAGCTGTTTTTT	CASKRSGVAGELFF
TRBV15	NA	TRBJ2-7	once	TGTGCCACCAGCAGAGGGGCGCTTACCTACGAGCAGTACTTC	CATSRGALTYEQYF
TRBV7-9	NA	TRBJ2-3	NA	TGTGCCAGCAGCTTTGTTCTAGGAGAAACAGATACGCAGTATTTT	CASSFVLGETDTQYF
TRBV6-6	NA	TRBJ1-2	NA	TGTGCCAGCAGTTGGGAAGGTCCAGGGGACCCCTATGGCTACACCTTC	CASSWEGPGDPYGYTF
TRBV7-9	NA	TRBJ1-4	NA	TGTGCCAGCAGCCCCCGAAGAGGTGAGGGGGCAACTAATGAAAAACTGTTTTTT	CASSPRRGEGATNEKLFF
TRBV6-5	NA	TRBJ1-5	NA	TGTGCCAGCAGTTACTCGGTATCCGGGGTCTATCAGCCCCAGCATTTT	CASSYSVSGVYQPQHF
TRBV27	NA	TRBJ2-3	NA	TGTGCCAGCAGTTCACAGATCACTAGCACAGATACGCAGTATTTT	CASSSQITSTDTQYF
TRBV18	NA	TRBJ2-2	NA	TGTGCCAGCTCCTCGGAGGCTACCGGGGAGCTGTTTTTT	CASSSEATGELFF
TRBV15	NA	TRBJ1-2	NA	TGTGCCACCAGCAGAGGATTCAGTGACTATGGCTACACCTTC	CATSRGFSDYGYTF
TRBV4-1	TRBD1	TRBJ2-7	NA	TGCGCCAGCAGCCTTCAGGGGGCCTACGAGCAGTACTTC	CASSLQGAYEQYF